The 11 T cell receptor beta chains reported below all come from one sample, sequenced in a study of T cell responses to AZD1222 COVID-19 vaccine. TCRdb's copy holds only in-frame clones and misses some; the assay was immunoSEQ multiplex PCR. The table has about 120,000 clones, approximately 90% seen once; the top ten hold over 1.5%. The sample here was peripheral blood, taken on day 0 of AZD1222 vaccination. All receptors come from an adult in good health.

The genes are TRBV6-1 and TRBJ2-2; no clear D gene. Between the trimmed V and J ends, which lost 3 bases and 3 bases, there was a span of 8 bases. Germline V gives CDR1 MNHNS, CDR2 SASEGT. The CDR3 contains 14 residues. Here the CDR3 reads CASSDTGYTGELFF. The CDR3 DNA follows: TGTGCCAGCAGTGATACTGGGTACACCGGGGAGCTGTTTTTT.

V gene TRBV24-1 combines with J gene TRBJ2-3, with a possible D match to TRBD1 (5 bases). This CDR3 is 16 amino acids long. The germline gives CDR1 KGHDR, CDR2 SFDVKD. The V gene lost 2 bases and the J gene lost 0 bases, with 11 bases spanning the gap. The CDR3 DNA reads as TGTGCCACCAGTGATTCGTCGACAGCGAGCACAGATACGCAGTATTTT. It is translated as CATSDSSTASTDTQYF.

This clone was seen once. The genes are TRBV27 and TRBJ1-2; TRBD1 agrees at 10 bases. The trim removed 4 bases at V and 6 bases at J, leaving 5 bases unmatched. CDR3 size: 14 residues. The germline V gene encodes CDR1 MNHEY and CDR2 SMNVEV (reference sequence). The CDR3 is CASSSRQGADGYTF. The CDR3 DNA reads TGTGCCAGCAGTTCCCGACAGGGGGCGGATGGCTACACCTTC.

CDR3 coding DNA: TGCGCCAGCAGCCAAGGGACTAGCGGGTTCAATGAGCAGTTCTTC. As protein: CASSQGTSGFNEQFF. This chain joins TRBV5-1 and TRBJ2-1, with 12 bases matching TRBD2. The germline CDR1 and CDR2 sequences are SGHRS and YFSETQ. The CDR3 is 15 residues long. The junction had 5 bases not matched to a gene; V was cut back by 4 bases and J by 6 bases.

The CDR3 loop is CASSLLPGGDNEQFF. In DNA form, the CDR3 reads TGCGCCAGCAGCTTGCTCCCGGGGGGGGACAATGAGCAGTTCTTC. The genes are TRBV5-1 and TRBJ2-1; 8 nucleotides match TRBD2. Trimming took 1 base from V and 5 from J; bases not matched to a gene: 5. The germline gives CDR1 SGHRS, CDR2 YFSETQ. The CDR3 loop spans 15 amino acids.

The rearrangement links TRBV5-1 to TRBJ2-2; D is uncertain. Between the trimmed V and J ends, which lost 5 bases and 7 bases, there was a span of 9 bases. The CDR3 consists of 12 residues. Germline loops: CDR1 SGHRS, CDR2 YFSETQ. CDR3 nucleotides: TGCGCCAGCAGAAACGGCGGCGGGGAGCTGTTTTTT. This encodes CASRNGGGELFF.

This sequence joins TRBV2 and TRBJ1-2; a possible D gene is TRBD1 (5 bases). The V and J ends lost 2 bases and 0 bases respectively, with 7 bases between them. The length of the CDR3 is 14 residues. CDR1 is SNHLY and CDR2 is FYNNEI in the germline V gene. The DNA for the CDR3 is TGTGCCAGCAGTGAACAGGGCTCTAACTATGGCTACACCTTC. Its protein product is CASSEQGSNYGYTF.

The chain joins TRBV10-3 to TRBJ1-6, with D maybe TRBD1 (6 bases). Germline V gene sequence: CDR1 ENHRY, CDR2 SYGVKD. CDR3 size: 16 residues. V lost 10 bases, J lost 7 bases, and 23 bases lay in between. The CDR3 here is CATQGQGGLNNSPLHF. The CDR3 DNA reads TGTGCCACTCAGGGGCAGGGAGGATTAAACAATTCACCCCTCCACTTT.

J is TRBJ2-3 and V is TRBV2; the D is unclear. The CDR3 has 14 residues. Germline values: CDR1 SNHLY, CDR2 FYNNEI. Trimming stripped 8 bases from V and 0 bases from J, with 12 bases between. Here the CDR3 DNA reads TGTGCCAGCTCTCCCGGAACTAGCACAGATACGCAGTATTTT. It yields the protein CASSPGTSTDTQYF. Using reference TRBV2 and TRBJ2-3 for the parts outside the CDR3, the full variable domain is EPEVTQTPSHQVTQMGQEVILRCVPISNHLYFYWYRQILGQKVEFLVSFYNNEISEKSEIFDDQFSVERPDGSNFTLKIRSTKLEDSAMYFCASSPGTSTDTQYFGPGTRLTVL.

The V call is TRBV6-5, the J call TRBJ1-4, with D unresolved. CDR1 MNHEY and CDR2 SVGAGI come from the germline V gene. Trimming shortened V by 3 bases and J by 4 bases, and 9 bases separated the two germline ends. This CDR3 spans 14 amino acids. CDR3 residues: CASSYRGFNEKLFF. Written as DNA, the CDR3 is TGTGCCAGCAGTTATCGCGGCTTTAATGAAAAACTGTTTTTT.

The chain has TRBV11-1 and TRBJ2-1; 11 bases are a match to TRBD1. The CDR3 has 14 residues. In germline, CDR1 is SGHAT, CDR2 FQDESV (reference sequence). Trimming cost V 1 base and J 10 bases; bases outside gene matches: 3. The CDR3 nucleotides are TGTGCCAGCAGCTTAGGGGGACAGGGGGGCGAGCAGTTCTTC. Protein: CASSLGGQGGEQFF.